These T cell receptor beta chains were read from a single sample in a study of T cells in Graves' hyperthyroidism and ophthalmopathy. TCRdb used MiXCR to reprocess the multiplex PCR reads, holding one entry per CDR3 protein. The data hold around 600,000 distinct CDR3 sequences, with approximately 15% observed a single time. The source material was blood. The receptors shown here come from a woman between 18 and 29 years old with Graves' ophthalmopathy. Each CDR3 is given without its conserved first and last residue. For some rows the clone size is stated as once, few or many, or as a class when expanded; others skip it.

j_call	v_call	clone_size	cdr3_aa
TRBJ1-1	TRBV7-2	many	ASSATGGTEAF
TRBJ2-3	TRBV7-9	NA	ASSFRSGSGDTQY
TRBJ2-7	TRBV20-1	many	SAQERGARHEQY
TRBJ1-4	TRBV7-8	NA	ASSLSPARGKKNEKLF
TRBJ2-5	TRBV5-8	many	ASSSGDRGFQETQY
TRBJ1-1	TRBV11-2	many	ASTIGQFNTEAF
TRBJ1-2	TRBV28	many	ASSTTPRDRGYT
TRBJ2-1	TRBV18	many	ASSPGRHNEQF
TRBJ2-1	TRBV5-6	many	ASSLSSSYNEQF
TRBJ1-1	TRBV11-2	many	ASSLAGINTEAF
TRBJ2-7	TRBV24-1	many	ATSLVNRRLSYEQY
TRBJ2-3	TRBV20-1	many	SARGVAGGLSTDTQY
TRBJ1-4	TRBV30	many	AWGTGGKLF
TRBJ2-1	TRBV20-1	many	SARGRDNEQF
TRBJ2-7	TRBV19	few	ASTFGLAEGYEQY
TRBJ2-3	TRBV24-1	few	ATSEPRDFWGTDTQY
TRBJ1-5	TRBV3-1	NA	ASSQAGNQPQH
TRBJ1-2	TRBV4-1	few	ASSRTYLGYGYT
TRBJ1-2	TRBV19	NA	ASSPHEDGYGYT
TRBJ1-3	TRBV30	NA	AWSVIGNTIY
TRBJ2-4	TRBV27	many	ASSLRDTNIQY
TRBJ2-7	TRBV4-3	many	ASSQDSGSHEQY
TRBJ2-2	TRBV4-3	NA	ASSQGRFTNTGELF
TRBJ2-2	TRBV7-9	many	ASSPTGGRKTGELF
TRBJ1-1	TRBV6-1	many	ASSEVWGSGTEAF
TRBJ2-7	TRBV12-3/TRBV12-4	many	ASSLARGLEQY
TRBJ2-2	TRBV4-1	NA	ASSQEEGGRADTGELF
TRBJ2-7	TRBV7-6	few	ASSPQWWQALREQY
TRBJ2-7	TRBV6-1	NA	ASSLTGTGSSYEQY
TRBJ2-7	TRBV24-1	NA	ATSEGGYEQY
TRBJ1-4	TRBV7-8	NA	ASSLLGVWTGDEKLF
TRBJ1-1	TRBV2	many	ASSPEMNTEAF
TRBJ2-1	TRBV7-9	few	ASSRYPRGTSGMGEQF
TRBJ2-3	TRBV20-1	many	SASRGASTDTQY
TRBJ1-4	TRBV6-5	many	ASSYSIVGGKLF
TRBJ1-1	TRBV9	NA	ASSAQGITEAF
TRBJ2-3	TRBV6-6	many	ASSYLASQGGTDTQY
TRBJ2-7	TRBV12-3/TRBV12-4	many	ASRTGPEQY
TRBJ2-1	TRBV18	many	ATVSSSYNEQF
TRBJ2-7	TRBV7-8	NA	ASSTTSGSYHEQY
TRBJ2-5	TRBV30	NA	AWSAKFGQETQY
TRBJ2-1	TRBV6-1	many	ASSYGLTSAMGDEQF
TRBJ2-1	TRBV7-3	few	ASSPGLAGVSSYNEQF
TRBJ1-6	TRBV20-1	few	SVTGRTYNSPLH
TRBJ2-1	TRBV12-3/TRBV12-4	NA	ASSRRGGSENEQF
TRBJ2-3	TRBV18	many	ASSPLLEITDTQY
TRBJ2-7	TRBV3-1	many	ASSQAAGFHEQY
TRBJ2-6	TRBV3-1	NA	ASRRGPLKSGANVLT
TRBJ2-3	TRBV14	NA	ASSLWDRTITDTQY
TRBJ2-5	TRBV6-9	NA	ASSYRDRQETQY
TRBJ1-2	TRBV30	many	AWSVVGYGYT
TRBJ2-3	TRBV24-1	many	ATSDFRDRGPQY
TRBJ1-1	TRBV20-1	many	SATTGAGTEAF
TRBJ2-7	TRBV27	NA	ASSPLPGGDPREQY
TRBJ2-7	TRBV10-3	many	AITGDMANYEQY
TRBJ2-5	TRBV28	many	AAGGGGIQETQY
TRBJ1-5	TRBV6-1	many	ASSENDWRQGVGQPQH
TRBJ1-1	TRBV28	many	ASSSGQGGPEAF
TRBJ2-1	TRBV9	few	ASHGGASGSYNEQF
TRBJ2-3	TRBV2	many	ASRATGTNTQY